The sequence of this T cell receptor (beta chain) was determined in a study of cytomegalovirus exposure and HLA in healthy donors. Study context: Within the Caucasian-associated ancestry cluster were around four fifths of the approximately 390 genotyped donors.

A note on this clone: Its specificity is not known.

The PCR made use of 60 Vbeta and 13 Jbeta primers. The data were produced by immunoSEQ multiplex PCR, yet TCRdb's version contains in-frame clones alone and is incomplete. The sample lists roughly 140,000 clones; around 82% were seen once. Study-wide points: Some TCR beta chains (164 of them) were listed as cytomegalovirus-associated. Available immune exposure information covered CMV serostatus only. A prior analysis recorded that most TCR beta V segments were productive about 90% or about 30% of the time.

The TCR originated in a woman between 35 and 50 years old in good health and CMV-seropositive. Sequencing used PBMCs.

The CDR3 nucleotides read TGCGCCAGCAGCGAAGGACTAGCGAATAATTACGAGCAGTACTTC. Translated: CASSEGLANNYEQYF. The rearrangement links TRBV5-1 to TRBJ2-7, with 9 bases fitting TRBD2. CDR1 and CDR2 (germline): SGHRS, YFSETQ. Germline trimming cut 4 bases from V and 4 bases from J; bases unmatched to any gene: 9. CDR3 length: 15 amino acids.